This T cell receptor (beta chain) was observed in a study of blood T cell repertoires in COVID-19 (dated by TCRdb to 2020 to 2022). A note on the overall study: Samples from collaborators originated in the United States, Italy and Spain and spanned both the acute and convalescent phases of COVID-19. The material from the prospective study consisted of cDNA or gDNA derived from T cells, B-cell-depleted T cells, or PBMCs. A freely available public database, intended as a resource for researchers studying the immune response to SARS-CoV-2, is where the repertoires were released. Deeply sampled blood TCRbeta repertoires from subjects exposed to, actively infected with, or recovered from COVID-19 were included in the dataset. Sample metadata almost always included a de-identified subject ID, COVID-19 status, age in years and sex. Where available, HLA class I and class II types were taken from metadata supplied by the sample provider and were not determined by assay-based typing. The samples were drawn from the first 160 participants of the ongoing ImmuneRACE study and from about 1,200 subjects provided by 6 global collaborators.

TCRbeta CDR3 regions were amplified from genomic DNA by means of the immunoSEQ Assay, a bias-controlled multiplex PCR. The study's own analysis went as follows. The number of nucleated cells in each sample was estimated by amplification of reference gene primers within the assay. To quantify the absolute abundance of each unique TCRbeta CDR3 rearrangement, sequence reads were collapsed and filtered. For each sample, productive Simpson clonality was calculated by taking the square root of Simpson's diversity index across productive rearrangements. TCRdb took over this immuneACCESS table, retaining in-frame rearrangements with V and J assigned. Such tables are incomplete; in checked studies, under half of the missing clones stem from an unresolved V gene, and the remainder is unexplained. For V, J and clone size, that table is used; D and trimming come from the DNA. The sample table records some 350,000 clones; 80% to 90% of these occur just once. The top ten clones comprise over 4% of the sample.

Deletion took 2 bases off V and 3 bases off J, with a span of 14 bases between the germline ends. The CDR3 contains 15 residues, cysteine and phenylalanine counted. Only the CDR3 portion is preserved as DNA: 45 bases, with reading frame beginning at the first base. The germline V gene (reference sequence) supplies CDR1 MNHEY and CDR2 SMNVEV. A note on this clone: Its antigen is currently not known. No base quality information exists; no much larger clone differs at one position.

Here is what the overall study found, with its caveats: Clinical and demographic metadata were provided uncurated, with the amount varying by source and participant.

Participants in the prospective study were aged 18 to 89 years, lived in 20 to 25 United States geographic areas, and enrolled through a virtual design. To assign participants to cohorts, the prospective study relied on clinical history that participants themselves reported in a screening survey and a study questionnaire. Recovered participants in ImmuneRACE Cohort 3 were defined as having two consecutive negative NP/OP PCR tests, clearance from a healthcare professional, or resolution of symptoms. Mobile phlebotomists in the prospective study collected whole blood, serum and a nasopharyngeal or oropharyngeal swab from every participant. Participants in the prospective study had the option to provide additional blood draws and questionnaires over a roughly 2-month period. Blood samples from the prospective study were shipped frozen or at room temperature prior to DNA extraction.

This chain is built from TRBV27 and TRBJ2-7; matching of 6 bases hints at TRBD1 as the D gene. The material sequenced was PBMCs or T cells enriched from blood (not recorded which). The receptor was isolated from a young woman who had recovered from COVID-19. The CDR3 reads CASSLTLGAIYEQYF. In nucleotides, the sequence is TGTGCCAGCAGTTTAACACTGGGGGCGATCTACGAGCAGTACTTC.